The clone carrying this T cell receptor beta chain was seen a single time. Antigen: not known. Those patients picked for sequencing had displayed CD8+CD57+ cell expansion on flow cytometry. Acquired aplastic anemia of severe grade affected all patients. Prior therapy had not been administered to any patient at the time of blood sampling. V was pared by 2 bases and J by 8 bases, with 15 bases of the junction left unmatched. CDR1 is MGHDK, CDR2 SYGVNS, per germline. The CDR3 extends over 17 amino acids. The sample is drawn from a study of CD8+CD57+ T cells in acquired aplastic anemia. CDR3 and TCR beta VDJ profiling relied on genomic DNA as the template. TCRdb ran MiXCR on the reads and lists one entry per CDR3 protein. There are around 170,000 distinct CDR3 sequences in the sample; approximately 44% occur only once, and 3% to 4% lies in the top ten. General observations from the study: Both patients and controls carried the same twenty-nine CD8+ CDR3 sequences. CD8+ Simpson's diversity did not differ significantly between patients and controls.

Sequences were obtained from sorted CD4+, CD8+, or CD8+CD57+ T cells (not recorded which) from PBMCs. The chain recombines TRBV25-1 with TRBJ2-1; TRBD1 agrees at 7 bases. The receptor's source is a human donor with aplastic anemia. The CDR3 sequence: CASSERTVTGIVYEQFF. The CDR3 coding sequence is TGTGCCAGCAGTGAACGAACGGTGACAGGGATTGTCTATGAGCAGTTCTTC.